The clone carrying this TCR beta chain has just one count. Using immunoSEQ multiplex PCR, the repertoire was profiled, and TCRdb retains in-frame clones only, with some absent. The data contain about 140,000 clones, approximately 79% of them singletons. This specimen belongs to a study of blood T cell repertoires in COVID-19. Study at large: PBMCs, B-cell-depleted T cells, or T cells were the source of the cDNA or gDNA that made up the material.

The sample consisted of peripheral blood. This TCR came from a man in his fifties or sixties with acute or convalescent COVID-19.

CDR3 nucleotides: TGTGCCAGCAGTTTACCCCTTACTGGGAACACTGAAGCTTTCTTT. It yields the protein CASSLPLTGNTEAFF. V gene TRBV28 combines with J gene TRBJ1-1; no firm D call. The CDR3 length is 15 residues. V was clipped by 2 bases and J by 1 base, with 11 bases between them. The germline V gene encodes CDR1 MDHEN and CDR2 SYDVKM.